Sequencing of this TCR beta chain was carried out in a study of T cell responses to AZD1222 COVID-19 vaccine. At the level of the study: The study pooled second doses at about 4 or about 12 weeks.

TCRdb's table, derived via immunoSEQ multiplex PCR, lists solely in-frame clones and lacks some. The repertoire holds about 110,000 clones, roughly 90% seen once, with 3.5% to 4.5% in the top ten. Trimming cost V 6 bases and J 1 base, with 9 bases left between them. CDR3 length: 13 residues. The rearrangement links TRBV12-3 or TRBV12-4 to TRBJ1-2; D is ambiguous. The starting material was peripheral blood, obtained on day 0 of AZD1222 vaccination. This receptor was obtained from an adult in good health. For the CDR3, the DNA is TGTGCCAGCAGCCCGGGTCTTAACTATGGCTACACCTTC. Translation gives CASSPGLNYGYTF.